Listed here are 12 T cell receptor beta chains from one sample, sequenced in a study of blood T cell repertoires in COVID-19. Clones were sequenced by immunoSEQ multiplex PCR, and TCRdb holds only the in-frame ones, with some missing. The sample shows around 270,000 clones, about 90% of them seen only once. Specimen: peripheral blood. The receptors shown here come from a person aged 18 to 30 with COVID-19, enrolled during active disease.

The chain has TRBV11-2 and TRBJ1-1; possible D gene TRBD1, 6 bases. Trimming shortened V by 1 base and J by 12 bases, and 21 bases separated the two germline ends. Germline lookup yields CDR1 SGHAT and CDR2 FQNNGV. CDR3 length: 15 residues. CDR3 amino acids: CASSLVGGALRRSFF. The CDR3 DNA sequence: TGTGCCAGCAGCTTAGTCGGGGGGGCGCTCCGAAGATCTTTCTTT. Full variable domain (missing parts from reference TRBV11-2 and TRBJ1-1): EAGVAQSPRYKIIEKRQSVAFWCNPISGHATLYWYQQILGQGPKLLIQFQNNGVVDDSQLPKDRFSAERLKGVDSTLKIQPAKLEDSAVYLCASSLVGGALRRSFFGQGTRLTVV.

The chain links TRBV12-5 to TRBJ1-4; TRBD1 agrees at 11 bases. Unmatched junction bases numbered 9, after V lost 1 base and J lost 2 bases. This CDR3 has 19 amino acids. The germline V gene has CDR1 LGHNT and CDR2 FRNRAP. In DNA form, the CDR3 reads TGTGCTAGTGGTTTGGACGTCCCGGACAGGGGGCGGACTAATGAAAAACTGTTTTTT. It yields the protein CASGLDVPDRGRTNEKLFF.

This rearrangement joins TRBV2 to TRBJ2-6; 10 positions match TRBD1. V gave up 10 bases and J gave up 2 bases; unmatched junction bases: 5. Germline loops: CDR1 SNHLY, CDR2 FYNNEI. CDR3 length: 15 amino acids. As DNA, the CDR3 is TGTGCCACTCTGACAGGGGGCCCTGGGGCCAACGTCCTGACTTTC. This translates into CATLTGGPGANVLTF.

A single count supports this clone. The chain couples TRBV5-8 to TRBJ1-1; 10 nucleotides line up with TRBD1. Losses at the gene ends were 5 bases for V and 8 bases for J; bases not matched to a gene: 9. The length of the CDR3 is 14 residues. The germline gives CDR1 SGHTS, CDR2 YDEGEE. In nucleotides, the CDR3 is TGTGCCAGCAGAGGGGACAGGGGACTCACCGAAGCTTTCTTT. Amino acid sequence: CASRGDRGLTEAFF.

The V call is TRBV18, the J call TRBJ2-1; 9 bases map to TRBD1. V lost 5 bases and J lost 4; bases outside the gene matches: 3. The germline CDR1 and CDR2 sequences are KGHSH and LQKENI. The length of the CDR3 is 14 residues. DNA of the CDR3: TGTGCCAGCTCATCGGGACAGGGATACAATGAGCAGTTCTTC. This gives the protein CASSSGQGYNEQFF.

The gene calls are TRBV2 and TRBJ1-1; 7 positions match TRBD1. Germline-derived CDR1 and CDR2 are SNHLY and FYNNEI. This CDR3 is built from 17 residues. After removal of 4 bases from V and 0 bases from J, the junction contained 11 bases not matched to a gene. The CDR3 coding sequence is TGTGCCAGCAGTGTGACAGGGATATATACCTTGAACACTGAAGCTTTCTTT. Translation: CASSVTGIYTLNTEAFF.

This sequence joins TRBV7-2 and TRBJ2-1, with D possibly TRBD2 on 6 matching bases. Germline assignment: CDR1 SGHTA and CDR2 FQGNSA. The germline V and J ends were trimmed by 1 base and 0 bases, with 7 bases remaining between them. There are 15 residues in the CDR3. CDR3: CASSLVGSSYNEQFF. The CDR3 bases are TGTGCCAGCAGCTTAGTCGGGAGCTCCTACAATGAGCAGTTCTTC.

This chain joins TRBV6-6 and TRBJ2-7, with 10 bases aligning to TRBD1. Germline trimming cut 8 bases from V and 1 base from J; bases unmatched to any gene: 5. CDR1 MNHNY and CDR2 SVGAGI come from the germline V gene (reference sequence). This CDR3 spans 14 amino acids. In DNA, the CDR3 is TGTGCCAGCCGGGACAGGGGAACTTCCTACGAGCAGTACTTC. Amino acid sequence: CASRDRGTSYEQYF.

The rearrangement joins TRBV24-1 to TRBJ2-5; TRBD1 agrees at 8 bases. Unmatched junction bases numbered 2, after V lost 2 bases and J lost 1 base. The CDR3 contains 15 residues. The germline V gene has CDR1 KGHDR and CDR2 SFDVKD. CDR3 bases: TGTGCCACCAGTGATTCCGGGACAGGCCAAGAGACCCAGTACTTC. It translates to CATSDSGTGQETQYF.

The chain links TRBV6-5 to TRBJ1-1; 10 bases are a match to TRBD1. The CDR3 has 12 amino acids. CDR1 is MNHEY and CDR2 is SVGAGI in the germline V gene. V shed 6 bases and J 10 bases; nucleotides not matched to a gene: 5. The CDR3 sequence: CASSGTGEVAFF. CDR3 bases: TGTGCCAGCAGCGGGACAGGGGAGGTAGCTTTCTTT.

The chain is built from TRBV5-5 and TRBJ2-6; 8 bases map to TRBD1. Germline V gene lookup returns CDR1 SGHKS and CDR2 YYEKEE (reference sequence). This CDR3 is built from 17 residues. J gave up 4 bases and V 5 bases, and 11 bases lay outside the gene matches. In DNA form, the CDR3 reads TGTGCCAGCAGGAGGGCTGGGACAGGAACAGGGGCCAACGTCCTGACTTTC. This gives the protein CASRRAGTGTGANVLTF.

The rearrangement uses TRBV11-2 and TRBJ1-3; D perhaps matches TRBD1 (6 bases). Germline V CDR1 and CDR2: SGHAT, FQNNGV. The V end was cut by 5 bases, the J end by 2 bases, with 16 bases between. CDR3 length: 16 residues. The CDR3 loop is CASSLKGTGPGNTIYF. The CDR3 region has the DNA TGTGCCAGCAGCCTTAAGGGCACAGGGCCTGGAAACACCATATATTTT. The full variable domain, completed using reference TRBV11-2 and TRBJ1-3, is EAGVAQSPRYKIIEKRQSVAFWCNPISGHATLYWYQQILGQGPKLLIQFQNNGVVDDSQLPKDRFSAERLKGVDSTLKIQPAKLEDSAVYLCASSLKGTGPGNTIYFGEGSWLTVV.